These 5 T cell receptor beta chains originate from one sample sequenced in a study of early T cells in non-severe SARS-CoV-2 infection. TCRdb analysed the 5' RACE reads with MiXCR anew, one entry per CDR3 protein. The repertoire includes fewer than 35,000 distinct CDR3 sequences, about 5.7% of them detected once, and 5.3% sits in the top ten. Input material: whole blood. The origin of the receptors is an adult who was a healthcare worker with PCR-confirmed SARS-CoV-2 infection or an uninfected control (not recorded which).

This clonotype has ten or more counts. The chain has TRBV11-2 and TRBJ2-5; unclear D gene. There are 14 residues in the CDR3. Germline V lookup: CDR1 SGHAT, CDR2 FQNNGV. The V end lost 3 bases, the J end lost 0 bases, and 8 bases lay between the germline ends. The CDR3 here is CASSLALYQETQYF. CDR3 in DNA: TGTGCCAGCAGCTTGGCGTTGTACCAAGAGACCCAGTACTTC.

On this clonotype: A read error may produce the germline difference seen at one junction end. The CDR3 nucleotides read TGTGCCACCGCAGAGAACACCGGGGAGCTGGTTTTT. Translating it yields CATAENTGELVF. The V and J genes are TRBV24-1 and TRBJ2-2, with TRBD2 as a possible D gene (5 bases). Germline loops: CDR1 KGHDR, CDR2 SFDVKD. This CDR3 has 12 amino acids.

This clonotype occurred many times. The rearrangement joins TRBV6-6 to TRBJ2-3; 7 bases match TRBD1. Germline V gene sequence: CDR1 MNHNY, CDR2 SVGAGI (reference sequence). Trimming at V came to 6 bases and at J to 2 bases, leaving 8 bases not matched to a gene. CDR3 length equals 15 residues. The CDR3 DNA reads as TGTGCCAGCAGAACAAACAGGGGCCACACAGATACGCAGTATTTT. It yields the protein CASRTNRGHTDTQYF.

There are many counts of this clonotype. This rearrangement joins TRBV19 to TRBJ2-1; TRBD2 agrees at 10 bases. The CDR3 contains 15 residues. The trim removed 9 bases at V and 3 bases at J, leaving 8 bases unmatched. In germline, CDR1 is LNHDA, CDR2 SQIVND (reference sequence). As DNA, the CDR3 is TGTGCCAGCGCGCGACTAGCGGGCCTCTACAATGAGCAGTTCTTC. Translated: CASARLAGLYNEQFF.

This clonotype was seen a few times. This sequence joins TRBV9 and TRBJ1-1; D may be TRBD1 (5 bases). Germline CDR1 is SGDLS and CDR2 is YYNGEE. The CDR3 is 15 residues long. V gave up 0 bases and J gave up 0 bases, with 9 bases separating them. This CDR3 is CASSVGGMMNTEAFF. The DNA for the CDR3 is TGTGCCAGCAGCGTAGGGGGCATGATGAACACTGAAGCTTTCTTT.